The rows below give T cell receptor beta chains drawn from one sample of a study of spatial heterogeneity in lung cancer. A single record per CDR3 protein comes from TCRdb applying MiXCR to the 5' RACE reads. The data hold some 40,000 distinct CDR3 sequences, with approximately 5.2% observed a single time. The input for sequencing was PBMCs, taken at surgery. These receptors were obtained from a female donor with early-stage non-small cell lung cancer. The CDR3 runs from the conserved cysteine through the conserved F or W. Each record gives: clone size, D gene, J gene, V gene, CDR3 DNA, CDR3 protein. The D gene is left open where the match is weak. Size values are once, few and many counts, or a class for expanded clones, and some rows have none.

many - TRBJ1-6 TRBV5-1 TGCGCCAGCAGCTTGGGGGGGCTCGGTTCACCCCTCCACTTT CASSLGGLGSPLHF
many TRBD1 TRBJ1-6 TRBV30 TGTGCCTGGAGTGTCCGGGACAGCTACCGTCTGGGTTCACCCCTCCACTTT CAWSVRDSYRLGSPLHF
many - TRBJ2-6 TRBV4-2 TGTGCCAGCAGCCAAGGGGGCTCTGGGGCCAACGTCCTGACTTTC CASSQGGSGANVLTF
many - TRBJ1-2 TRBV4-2 TGTGCCAGCAGCCAAGACGCAGCCCAGGGCTATGGCTACACCTTC CASSQDAAQGYGYTF
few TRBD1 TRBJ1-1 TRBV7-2 TGTGCCAGCAGCTTGTATGCCGGGACAGACACTGAAGCTTTCTTT CASSLYAGTDTEAFF
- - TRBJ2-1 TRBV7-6 TGTGCCAGCAGCTCCATTGCGGGGCAAACCTACAATGAGCAGTTCTTC CASSSIAGQTYNEQFF
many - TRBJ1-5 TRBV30 TGTGCCTGGAGTGTACGGTCAGGAGATCAGCCCCAGCATTTT CAWSVRSGDQPQHF
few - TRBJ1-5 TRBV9 TGTGCCAGCAGCGCCTCTCCCGGGCAGCCCCAGCATTTT CASSASPGQPQHF
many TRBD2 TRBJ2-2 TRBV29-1 TGCAGCGTCACGGGCGGGGGTACGAACACCGGGGAGCTGTTTTTT CSVTGGGTNTGELFF
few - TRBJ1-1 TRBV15 TGTGCCACCAGCAGAGAGCCTCGACAGTACACTGAAGCTTTCTTT CATSREPRQYTEAFF
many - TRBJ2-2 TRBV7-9 TGTGCCAGCAGACCACCGTACAGGGCGGACACCGGGGAGCTGTTTTTT CASRPPYRADTGELFF
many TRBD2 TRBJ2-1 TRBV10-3 TGTGCCATCAGTCTAGCGGGGGGGACCAATGAGCAGTTCTTC CAISLAGGTNEQFF
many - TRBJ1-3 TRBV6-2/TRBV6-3 TGTGCCAGCAGTCCCTCTCAGGGAGGAGGAAACACCATATATTTT CASSPSQGGGNTIYF
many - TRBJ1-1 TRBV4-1 TGCGCCAGCAGCCCATACCGGACAGATGAAGCTTTCTTT CASSPYRTDEAFF
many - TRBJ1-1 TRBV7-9 TGTGCCAGCAGGTCGGCAGGGACGAACACTGAAGCTTTCTTT CASRSAGTNTEAFF
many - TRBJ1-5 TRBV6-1 TGTGCCAGCAGTGAATCTCGACGAGGGTATCAGCCCCAGCATTTT CASSESRRGYQPQHF
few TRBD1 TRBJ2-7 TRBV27 TGTGCCAGCAGTACTCGGGGACAGGGTTCCTACGAGCAGTACTTC CASSTRGQGSYEQYF
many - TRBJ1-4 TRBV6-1 TGTGCCAGCAGGCACAGGGAGGAGGGTGAAAAACTGTTTTTT CASRHREEGEKLFF
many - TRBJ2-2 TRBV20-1 TGCAGTGCCCCCTCCGGGCGGGGAGACACCGGGGAGCTGTTTTTT CSAPSGRGDTGELFF
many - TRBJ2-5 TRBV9 TGTGCCAGCAGCGTACAGGCGGGGGCCGACCAAGAGACCCAGTACTTC CASSVQAGADQETQYF
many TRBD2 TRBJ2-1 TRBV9 TGTGCCAGCAGCGTAGCCGCTGGGGGGGGAAGTTCCTACAATGAGCAGTTCTTC CASSVAAGGGSSYNEQFF
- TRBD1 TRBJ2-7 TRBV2 TGTGCCACCGCGGACAGGGTGGCCTACGAGCAGTACTTC CATADRVAYEQYF
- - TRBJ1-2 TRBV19 TGTGCCAGTAGGCCCTGGAGTTTACGGGGCTACACCTTC CASRPWSLRGYTF
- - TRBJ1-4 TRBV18 TGTGCCAGCTCACTCTTCGACAGGTCGGAAAAACTGTTTTTT CASSLFDRSEKLFF
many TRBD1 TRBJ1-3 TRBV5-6 TGTGCCAGCAGCTACAGGGGGCTCGGAAACACCATATATTTT CASSYRGLGNTIYF
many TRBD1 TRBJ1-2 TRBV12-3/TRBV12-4 TGTGCCACCACTTGGACAGGGGGTGGCTACACCTTC CATTWTGGGYTF
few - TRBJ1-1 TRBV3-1 TGTGCCAGCAGCCAACAGGGAACCGAAGCTTTCTTT CASSQQGTEAFF
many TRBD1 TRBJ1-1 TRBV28 TGTGCCAGCAGTTTGGTAGGTGGGACAGTGAACACTGAAGCTTTCTTT CASSLVGGTVNTEAFF
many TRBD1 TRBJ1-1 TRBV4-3 TGCGCCAGCAGCCAAGAAGTGACAGGGATAAACACTGAAGCTTTCTTT CASSQEVTGINTEAFF
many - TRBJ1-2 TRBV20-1 TGCAGTGCTACGGACCAATACTATGGCTACACCTTC CSATDQYYGYTF
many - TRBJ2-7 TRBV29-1 TGCAGCGTTCGACTCCAGGGATTCTCCTACGAGCAGTACTTC CSVRLQGFSYEQYF
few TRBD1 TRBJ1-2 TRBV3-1 TGTGCCAGCAGCCAACCAGGGGGCAGTGGCTACACCTTC CASSQPGGSGYTF
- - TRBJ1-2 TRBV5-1 TGCGCCAGCAGCTTGTTGTCAGGAGATCCAAACTATGGCTACACCTTC CASSLLSGDPNYGYTF
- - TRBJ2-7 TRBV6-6 TGTGCCAGCAGAGTGAGGGGGGTATACGAGCAGTACTTC CASRVRGVYEQYF
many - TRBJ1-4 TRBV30 TGTGCCTGGAGGGATGAAAAACTGTTTTTT CAWRDEKLFF
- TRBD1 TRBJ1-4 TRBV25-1 TGTGCCAGCACCCTGACGACAGGGCTTGGTGAAAAACTGTTTTTT CASTLTTGLGEKLFF
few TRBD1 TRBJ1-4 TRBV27 TGTGCCAGCAGTTTTGGGACAGACCTGGGGGAAAAACTGTTTTTT CASSFGTDLGEKLFF
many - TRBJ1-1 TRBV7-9 TGTGCCAGCAGCTCCAACACTGAAGCTTTCTTT CASSSNTEAFF
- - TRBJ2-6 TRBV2 TGTGCCAGCAGTGATAGGTCTGGGGCCAACGTCCTGACTTTC CASSDRSGANVLTF
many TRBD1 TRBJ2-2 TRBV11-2 TGTGCCAGCACCAAACGGGCAGGGGGCACCGGGGAGCTGTTTTTT CASTKRAGGTGELFF
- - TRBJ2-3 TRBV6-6 TGTGCCAGCAGTTGGGACAGCACAGATACGCAGTATTTT CASSWDSTDTQYF
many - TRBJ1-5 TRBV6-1 TGTGCCACCCAGAGGGTAGTAAGGTCTTATAGCAATCAGCCCCAGCATTTT CATQRVVRSYSNQPQHF
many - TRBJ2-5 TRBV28 TGTGCCAGCAGTCGCGAACAAGAGACCCAGTACTTC CASSREQETQYF
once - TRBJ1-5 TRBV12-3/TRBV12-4 TGTGCCAGCAGTAAGGACAATAGCAATCAGCCCCAGCATTTT CASSKDNSNQPQHF
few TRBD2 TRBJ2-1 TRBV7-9 TGTGCCAGCAGCGGGCGGGGGTCCCCGAACAATGAGCAGTTCTTC CASSGRGSPNNEQFF
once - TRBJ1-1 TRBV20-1 TGCAGTGCTAGAAGAGGTATGAACACTGAAGCTTTCTTT CSARRGMNTEAFF
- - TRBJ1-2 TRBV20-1 TGCAGTGCTAGAGATACCGCCGGACCCCTCGACTATGGCTACACCTTC CSARDTAGPLDYGYTF
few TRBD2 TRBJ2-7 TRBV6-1 TGTGCCAGCAGTGAAGCGCGGGCTAGCGGGGGCCAACTAGTGCAGTACTTC CASSEARASGGQLVQYF
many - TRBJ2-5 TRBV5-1 TGCGCAACCACCCTGGGGGAGCGGGAGACCCAGTACTTC CATTLGERETQYF